The 14 T cell receptor beta chains listed next were all sequenced from one sample in a study of beta chain features in type 1 diabetes. General study points: In all four CD4+ subsets, TCRB CDR3 length was significantly, moderately reduced in type 1 diabetes.

Sequenced material consisted of expressed TCRB transcripts (all of the isolated RNA was reverse transcribed). Sequencing used immunoSEQ multiplex PCR; TCRdb keeps in-frame clones, though not all of them. Here the sample spans 300,000 to 350,000 clones, roughly 14% being singletons. These receptors are not linked to any known antigen. Sample: naive CD4+ T cells from blood. The receptors shown here come from a woman aged 18-30 years with type 1 diabetes.

This clone showed up just once. The chain recombines TRBV29-1 with TRBJ1-1; D unclear. There are 13 residues in the CDR3. V lost 4 bases to trimming and J lost 0 bases, with 9 bases between them. Germline values: CDR1 SQVTM, CDR2 ANQGSEA. The DNA of the CDR3 is TGCAGCGTTGCGTATCGGTTGAACACTGAAGCTTTCTTT. Translating it yields CSVAYRLNTEAFF.

The CDR3 spells CASSPTGWTGNTEAFF. Here the CDR3 DNA reads TGCGCCAGCAGCCCAACAGGGTGGACGGGGAACACTGAAGCTTTCTTT. This chain uses TRBV4-1 with TRBJ1-1; perhaps TRBD1 as D (6 bases). V was shortened by 4 bases and J by 1 base, with 16 bases between the two germline ends. Per germline, CDR1 MGHRA and CDR2 YSYEKL. This CDR3 is 16 amino acids long.

This rearrangement joins TRBV11-2 to TRBJ2-7; D not certain. This CDR3 contains 13 residues. Germline V CDR1 and CDR2: SGHAT, FQNNGV. The V and J ends lost 5 bases and 0 bases respectively, with 8 bases between them. Written as DNA, the CDR3 is TGTGCCAGCAGCCTTCTAAGCTCCTACGAGCAGTACTTC. This codes for CASSLLSSYEQYF.

This clone was seen a handful of times. The rearrangement uses TRBV19 and TRBJ1-1; D is unresolved. Germline CDR1 is LNHDA and CDR2 is SQIVND (reference sequence). V shed 7 bases and J shed 6 bases, with 12 bases lying between them. The CDR3 runs to 12 residues. The CDR3: CASIRGYSEAFF. The CDR3 DNA reads as TGTGCCAGTATTCGGGGTTACTCTGAAGCTTTCTTT.

The sample holds a few counts of this clone. The chain recombines TRBV12-1 with TRBJ2-7; the DNA was not used to check the table's D call, TRBD2. TRBV12-1 corresponds to a pseudogene. The CDR3 consists of 10 residues. The CDR3 sequence is CASSLEWQYF. The CDR3, as DNA: TGTGCCAGCAGCCTGGAGTGGCAGTACTTC.

This clone has only a few counts. The rearrangement joins TRBV15 to TRBJ1-3; D gene uncertain. With 3 bases removed from V and 0 bases from J, the gap between germline ends came to 6 bases. CDR1 LNHNV and CDR2 YYDKDF come from the germline V gene (reference sequence). There are 14 residues in the CDR3. CDR3 sequence reads: CATSSLYSGNTIYF. DNA of the CDR3: TGTGCCACCAGCAGTCTATACTCTGGAAACACCATATATTTT.

Here the CDR3 DNA reads TGTGCCAGCCTAGCGGGAATCCACAATGAGCAGTTCTTC. Protein: CASLAGIHNEQFF. The V call is TRBV2, the J call TRBJ2-1; TRBD2 agrees at 9 bases. Germline values: CDR1 SNHLY, CDR2 FYNNEI. V gave up 8 bases and J gave up 5 bases; unmatched junction bases: 4. The CDR3 covers 13 residues.

The chain links TRBV29-1 to TRBJ1-2; 7 bases are a match to TRBD1. The CDR3 totals 17 residues. Unmatched junction bases numbered 17, after V lost 7 bases and J lost 0 bases. CDR1 is SQVTM, CDR2 ANQGSEA, per germline. CDR3 in amino acids: CSATGEQGKLANYGYTF. For the CDR3, the DNA is TGCAGCGCTACCGGAGAACAGGGGAAGTTAGCTAACTATGGCTACACCTTC.

DNA for the CDR3: TGCGCCAGCTTTGGAGGGGCGGAAGGGGCCAACGTCCTGACTTTC. Translation gives CASFGGAEGANVLTF. V and J are TRBV5-1 and TRBJ2-6, with D tentatively TRBD2 (6 bases). This CDR3 is 15 amino acids long. In germline, CDR1 is SGHRS, CDR2 YFSETQ. Trimming left V 7 bases short and J 4 bases short, with 15 bases between. Together with reference TRBV5-1 and TRBJ2-6, the CDR3 gives the full variable domain: KAGVTQTPRYLIKTRGQQVTLSCSPISGHRSVSWYQQTPGQGLQFLFEYFSETQRNKGNFPGRFSGRQFSNSRSEMNVSTLELGDSALYLCASFGGAEGANVLTFGAGSRLTVL.

The chain links TRBV7-2 to TRBJ1-1; D might be TRBD1 (6 bases). The V and J ends lost 5 bases and 6 bases respectively, with 7 bases between them. From germline, CDR1 is SGHTA and CDR2 FQGNSA. This CDR3 is 11 amino acids long. This CDR3 reads CASSRTAEAFF. The CDR3 nucleotides read TGTGCCAGCAGCCGGACAGCTGAAGCTTTCTTT. Variable domain in full (rest from reference TRBV7-2 and TRBJ1-1): GAGVSQSPSNKVTEKGKDVELRCDPISGHTALYWYRQSLGQGLEFLIYFQGNSAPDKSGLPSDRFSAERTGGSVSTLTIQRTQQEDSAVYLCASSRTAEAFFGQGTRLTVV.

The V gene is TRBV30, the J gene TRBJ1-1; 7 nucleotides agree with TRBD1. Trimming removed 5 bases from V and 1 base from J; junction bases left unmatched: 4. There are 13 residues in the CDR3. Germline assignment: CDR1 GTSNPN and CDR2 SVGIG (reference sequence). CDR3 protein: CAWGGQPNTEAFF. For the CDR3, the DNA is TGTGCCTGGGGGGGACAGCCGAACACTGAAGCTTTCTTT.

V usage is TRBV5-1 and J usage is TRBJ1-2; D might be TRBD1 (6 bases). This CDR3 comprises 14 residues. V was trimmed by 0 bases and J by 4 bases, leaving 10 bases between them. Germline V gene lookup returns CDR1 SGHRS and CDR2 YFSETQ. In DNA form, the CDR3 reads TGCGCCAGCAGCTTGGTGTCAGGGGCCTATGGCTACACCTTC. Its translation: CASSLVSGAYGYTF. Full variable domain (missing parts from reference TRBV5-1 and TRBJ1-2): KAGVTQTPRYLIKTRGQQVTLSCSPISGHRSVSWYQQTPGQGLQFLFEYFSETQRNKGNFPGRFSGRQFSNSRSEMNVSTLELGDSALYLCASSLVSGAYGYTFGSGTRLTVV.

This clone came up a few times. V gene TRBV18 combines with J gene TRBJ2-1, with a possible D match to TRBD2 (5 bases). Trimming took off 4 bases at V and 2 bases at J, with 9 bases between the two ends. Per the germline V gene, CDR1 is KGHSH and CDR2 is LQKENI. The CDR3 runs 14 residues. The CDR3 sequence is CASSQTTTYNEQFF. CDR3 nucleotides: TGTGCCAGCTCACAGACGACTACCTACAATGAGCAGTTCTTC.

This clone was detected only a few times. This chain connects TRBV11-2 to TRBJ2-3, with D tentatively TRBD1 (7 bases). With 5 bases removed from V and 2 bases from J, the gap between germline ends came to 17 bases. Germline V lookup: CDR1 SGHAT, CDR2 FQNNGV. The CDR3 runs 16 residues. The CDR3 protein is CASSPRRDSYTDTQYF. The CDR3 DNA reads TGTGCCAGCAGCCCCCGGAGGGACAGCTACACAGATACGCAGTATTTT.